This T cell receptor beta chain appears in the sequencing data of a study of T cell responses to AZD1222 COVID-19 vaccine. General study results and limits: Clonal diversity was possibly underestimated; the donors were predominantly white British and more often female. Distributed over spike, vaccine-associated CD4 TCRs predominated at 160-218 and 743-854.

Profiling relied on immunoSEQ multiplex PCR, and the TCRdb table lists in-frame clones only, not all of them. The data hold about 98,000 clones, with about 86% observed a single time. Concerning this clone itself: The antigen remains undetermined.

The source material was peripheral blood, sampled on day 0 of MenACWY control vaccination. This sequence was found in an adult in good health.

In DNA, the CDR3 is TGTGCCAGCAGCTCGGTCAGGGCCCCCACCGGGGAGCTGTTTTTT. Amino acids: CASSSVRAPTGELFF. The J gene is TRBJ2-2, the V gene TRBV5-6; tentative D call: TRBD1 (5 bases). This CDR3 spans 15 amino acids. Trimming took off 3 bases at V and 4 bases at J, with 13 bases between the two ends. The germline gives CDR1 SGHDT, CDR2 YYEEEE.